This passage covers 22 T cell receptor beta chains from one sample sequenced in a study of cytomegalovirus exposure and HLA in healthy donors (dated by TCRdb to the late 2010s). Library generation was performed with the immunoSEQ multiplex PCR assay. For the multiplex PCR, a mixture combining 60 forward primers for TCR Vbeta segments and 13 reverse primers for TCR Jbeta segments was used. Drawn from immuneACCESS, this table holds only the in-frame rearrangements with V and J called that TCRdb kept. Clones are partly lost; checked studies trace under half to an unresolved V gene and leave the rest unexplained. In this sample the table shows 150,000 to 200,000 clones, roughly 13% of which occur a single time. About 7.8% of the sample is held by the ten biggest clonotypes. Material: PBMCs. These receptors all come from a man between 45 and 60 years old in good health and CMV-seropositive.

This chain links TRBV11-2 with TRBJ2-7; 11 positions agree with TRBD2. CDR1 and CDR2 (germline): SGHAT, FQNNGV. The CDR3 consists of 14 residues. The V segment lost 2 bases and the J segment 6 bases; nucleotides outside the gene matches: 3. The CDR3 reads CASSLKTSGVEQYF. Here the CDR3 DNA reads TGTGCCAGCAGCTTAAAGACTAGCGGGGTCGAGCAGTACTTC.

The sample holds a few counts of this clone. CDR3 region: CASSLADTQYF. The CDR3, as DNA: TGTGCCAGCAGCCTAGCAGATACGCAGTATTTT. V gene TRBV5-4 combines with J gene TRBJ2-3; D remains unclear. The CDR3 has 11 residues. The germline V and J ends were trimmed by 4 bases and 4 bases, with 4 bases remaining between them. CDR1 is SGHNT and CDR2 is YYREEE in the germline V gene (reference sequence).

This clone was found a few times. The chain combines TRBV11-3 with TRBJ1-1, with D unresolved. The CDR3 covers 14 residues. Trimming stripped 0 bases from V and 0 bases from J, with 5 bases between. CDR1 and CDR2 from the germline V gene are SGHNT and YENEEA. CDR3 in amino acids: CASSLERVNTEAFF. The DNA of the CDR3 is TGTGCCAGCAGCTTAGAGAGGGTGAACACTGAAGCTTTCTTT.

V usage is TRBV11-3 and J usage is TRBJ1-1; no clear D gene. This CDR3 contains 15 residues. The germline V and J ends were trimmed by 1 base and 0 bases, with 9 bases remaining between them. Germline V gene data show CDR1 as SGHNT and CDR2 as YENEEA. CDR3: CASSLVPRLNTEAFF. The CDR3 coding sequence is TGTGCCAGCAGCTTAGTACCTAGACTGAACACTGAAGCTTTCTTT.

This clone came up a few times. The J gene is TRBJ1-4, the V gene TRBV28; 8 bases agree with TRBD1. The CDR3 is made up of 16 amino acids. V shed 6 bases and J 5 bases; nucleotides not matched to a gene: 11. CDR1 MDHEN and CDR2 SYDVKM come from the germline V gene. The CDR3 reads CASSLLTGGQNEKLFF. CDR3 nucleotides: TGTGCCAGCAGCCTCCTTACAGGGGGGCAGAATGAAAAACTGTTTTTT.

The chain links TRBV2 to TRBJ1-4; D uncertain. Trimming stripped 9 bases from V and 7 bases from J, with 12 bases between. The CDR3 covers 12 residues. Germline V lookup: CDR1 SNHLY, CDR2 FYNNEI. In DNA, the CDR3 is TGTGCCAGTCGCCTAGGGAGTGAAAAACTGTTTTTT. As protein: CASRLGSEKLFF.

The rearrangement uses TRBV11-1 and TRBJ2-3; D gene uncertain. Germline V gene lookup returns CDR1 SGHAT and CDR2 FQDESV (reference sequence). V was shortened by 5 bases and J by 4 bases, with 10 bases between the two germline ends. The CDR3 consists of 13 residues. CDR3 sequence: CASSPSGPDTQYF. CDR3 in DNA: TGTGCCAGCAGCCCCTCCGGTCCAGATACGCAGTATTTT.

The chain joins TRBV11-3 to TRBJ2-3; 8 bases align to TRBD2. Trimming cost V 5 bases and J 1 base; bases outside gene matches: 8. Germline lookup yields CDR1 SGHNT and CDR2 YENEEA. The CDR3 has 16 amino acids. DNA of the CDR3: TGTGCCAGCAGCCCTAATCCGGGACTAGGCACAGATACGCAGTATTTT. This codes for CASSPNPGLGTDTQYF.

This clone came up a few times. This chain connects TRBV7-9 to TRBJ1-2, with TRBD1 matching over 8 bases. The CDR3 is 13 amino acids. The trim removed 5 bases at V and 7 bases at J, leaving 6 bases unmatched. Germline V lookup: CDR1 SEHNR, CDR2 FQNEAQ (reference sequence). This chain's CDR3 is CASSPDRGSGYTF. CDR3 DNA sequence: TGTGCCAGCAGCCCTGACAGGGGAAGTGGCTACACCTTC.

In its sample, this clone was seen a few times. This chain connects TRBV9 to TRBJ2-5; 9 nucleotides agree with TRBD1. This CDR3 comprises 16 residues. Trimming cost V 3 bases and J 4 bases; bases outside gene matches: 10. Germline-derived CDR1 and CDR2 are SGDLS and YYNGEE. The CDR3, as DNA: TGTGCCAGCAGCGCGGAACAGGGGGCGTCAATAGAGACCCAGTACTTC. Protein: CASSAEQGASIETQYF.

CDR3 in amino acids: CASSPPGGPGNEQFF. In DNA, the CDR3 is TGCGCCAGCAGCCCACCGGGAGGGCCAGGCAATGAGCAGTTCTTC. The gene calls are TRBV4-1 and TRBJ2-1, with 8 positions matching TRBD2. Germline loops: CDR1 MGHRA, CDR2 YSYEKL. Unmatched junction bases numbered 8, after V lost 4 bases and J lost 6 bases. The CDR3 totals 15 residues.

Only a few counts were recorded for this clone. The chain carries TRBV9 and TRBJ2-1, with 14 nucleotides matching TRBD2. Germline CDR1 reads SGDLS; CDR2 reads YYNGEE. J was trimmed by 9 bases and V by 7 bases; bases with no gene match: 9. The length of the CDR3 is 15 residues. The CDR3 nucleotides are TGTGCCAGCGGGACTAGCGGGGGTTCTGGGGGTGAGCAGTTCTTC. It yields the protein CASGTSGGSGGEQFF.

This rearrangement joins TRBV13 to TRBJ2-1; 7 bases are a match to TRBD1. The trim removed 3 bases at V and 0 bases at J, leaving 2 bases unmatched. This CDR3 comprises 15 residues. The germline V gene encodes CDR1 PRHDT and CDR2 FYEKMQ (reference sequence). CDR3 region: CASSFDRVSYNEQFF. The DNA for the CDR3 is TGTGCCAGCAGCTTTGACAGGGTCTCCTACAATGAGCAGTTCTTC. Full variable domain (rest looked up from reference TRBV13 and TRBJ2-1): AAGVIQSPRHLIKEKRETATLKCYPIPRHDTVYWYQQGPGQDPQFLISFYEKMQSDKGSIPDRFSAQQFSDYHSELNMSSLELGDSALYFCASSFDRVSYNEQFFGPGTRLTVL.

This clone was seen a handful of times. The chain combines TRBV5-6 with TRBJ1-2; tentatively, D is TRBD1 (6 bases). CDR1 is SGHDT and CDR2 is YYEEEE in the germline V gene. The CDR3 loop spans 14 amino acids. Trimming left V 4 bases short and J 3 bases short, with 13 bases between. The CDR3 spells CASSDIRGDYGYTF. CDR3 in DNA: TGTGCCAGCAGCGACATCAGGGGTGACTATGGCTACACCTTC.

This clone was seen a few times. The V gene is TRBV6-6, the J gene TRBJ1-5; D perhaps matches TRBD1 (5 bases). Trimming took 10 bases from V and 5 from J, leaving 24 bases between them. The CDR3 has 16 residues. Germline CDR1 is MNHNY and CDR2 is SVGAGI (reference sequence). DNA of the CDR3: TGTGCCACTATAGGCCGTGTCACAGGAGATTATCAGCCCCAGCATTTT. It translates to CATIGRVTGDYQPQHF.

The sample holds a few counts of this clone. The CDR3 sequence is CASSSTAVSNQPQHF. CDR3 nucleotides: TGTGCCAGCAGCTCCACCGCGGTGAGCAATCAGCCCCAGCATTTT. The chain links TRBV5-8 to TRBJ1-5; D not resolved. CDR3 length: 15 amino acids. V shed 3 bases and J shed 1 base, with 11 bases lying between them. From germline, CDR1 is SGHTS and CDR2 YDEGEE. The variable domain in full, with the rest retrieved from reference TRBV5-8 and TRBJ1-5, is EAGVTQSPTHLIKTRGQQATLRCSPISGHTSVYWYQQALGLGLQFLLWYDEGEERNRGNFPPRFSGRQFPNYSSELNVNALELEDSALYLCASSSTAVSNQPQHFGDGTRLSIL.

In its sample, this clone was seen a few times. The chain combines TRBV14 with TRBJ1-2; TRBD1 aligns across 8 bases. The CDR3 consists of 15 residues. Germline V gives CDR1 SGHDN, CDR2 FVKESK. Trimming at V came to 1 base and at J to 4 bases, leaving 5 bases not matched to a gene. CDR3 region: CASSQGQGRFYGYTF. The CDR3 bases are TGTGCCAGCAGCCAAGGACAGGGGCGTTTCTATGGCTACACCTTC.

This chain joins TRBV2 and TRBJ2-7; D gene ambiguous. In germline, CDR1 is SNHLY, CDR2 FYNNEI. V lost 7 bases to trimming and J lost 3 bases, with 13 bases between them. The CDR3 consists of 13 residues. This CDR3 reads CASKREIDYEQYV. The DNA of the CDR3 is TGTGCCAGCAAAAGGGAAATAGACTACGAGCAGTACGTC.

V is TRBV2 and J is TRBJ2-4, with 7 nucleotides matching TRBD1. The CDR3 is 14 amino acids. With V trimmed by 6 bases and J by 8 bases, 10 bases remained unmatched. The germline V gene encodes CDR1 SNHLY and CDR2 FYNNEI. CDR3 DNA: TGTGCCAGCAGCAATAGGGACAGTCGGCACATTCAGTACTTC. Translating gives CASSNRDSRHIQYF.

The V call is TRBV5-1, the J call TRBJ1-5; 7 nucleotides align to TRBD1. V gave up 4 bases and J gave up 4 bases; unmatched junction bases: 8. Germline V gene sequence: CDR1 SGHRS, CDR2 YFSETQ. CDR3 length: 15 residues. CDR3 nucleotide sequence: TGCGCCAGCAGCGCCTTGCCGGGACAGAATCAGCCCCAGCATTTT. This encodes CASSALPGQNQPQHF.

The V call is TRBV19, the J call TRBJ1-1; D possibly corresponds to TRBD1 (5 bases). Trimming pared 7 bases from V and 4 bases from J, leaving 16 bases between. Germline CDR1 LNHDA, CDR2 SQIVND (reference sequence). The CDR3 contains 14 residues. The CDR3 loop reads CASTTRGRLTEAFF. The CDR3 nucleotides read TGTGCCAGTACAACAAGGGGTCGACTCACTGAAGCTTTCTTT. The variable domain in full, completed from reference TRBV19 and TRBJ1-1, reads DGGITQSPKYLFRKEGQNVTLSCEQNLNHDAMYWYRQDPGQGLRLIYYSQIVNDFQKGDIAEGYSVSREKKESFPLTVTSAQKNPTAFYLCASTTRGRLTEAFFGQGTRLTVV.

The genes are TRBV28 and TRBJ2-6, with D unclear. This CDR3 spans 13 amino acids. Deletions cut 5 bases from V and 5 bases from J, with 7 bases between. Looked up from germline, CDR1 is MDHEN and CDR2 is SYDVKM. In DNA, the CDR3 is TGTGCCAGCAGTCTCTTCCGGGCCAACGTCCTGACTTTC. Its translation: CASSLFRANVLTF. Full variable domain (outside the CDR3, taken from reference TRBV28 and TRBJ2-6): DVKVTQSSRYLVKRTGEKVFLECVQDMDHENMFWYRQDPGLGLRLIYFSYDVKMKEKGDIPEGYSVSREKKERFSLILESASTNQTSMYLCASSLFRANVLTFGAGSRLTVL.